The present T cell receptor (beta chain) was sequenced within a study of blood T cell repertoires in COVID-19 (dated by TCRdb to about 2020). General notes on the study: The collaborator samples originated in the United States, Italy and Spain and spanned the acute and convalescent phases of COVID-19. The prospective study material was composed of cDNA or gDNA derived from T cells, B-cell-depleted T cells, or PBMCs. Deeply sampled blood TCRbeta repertoires from subjects exposed to, actively infected with, or recovered from COVID-19 were included in the dataset. The repertoires were released in a freely available public database intended as a resource for research on the immune response to SARS-CoV-2. The samples were drawn from two sources: the first 160 participants of the ongoing ImmuneRACE study, and fewer than 1,500 subjects contributed by 6 global collaborators. The sample metadata nearly always contained a de-identified subject ID, COVID-19 status, age in years and sex. Where available, HLA class I and class II types were obtained from metadata supplied by the sample provider rather than from assay-based typing.

Another Seattle source contributed samples from volunteer blood donors who had recovered from COVID-19. Collaborating institutions collected whole blood in K2EDTA tubes following their own protocols. For TCRbeta analysis, collaborators shipped samples in one of three forms: frozen whole blood, isolated PBMCs, or DNA extracted from either of those sample types. TCRbeta CDR3 regions were amplified from genomic DNA using the immunoSEQ Assay, a bias-controlled multiplex PCR. The paper's processing steps were these. The number of nucleated cells in each sample was estimated by amplification of reference gene primers within the assay. To quantify the absolute abundance of each unique TCRbeta CDR3 rearrangement, sequence reads were collapsed and filtered. Productive Simpson clonality was computed per sample as the square root of Simpson's diversity index over productive rearrangements. TCRdb stores this immuneACCESS table with in-frame sequences only. Part of the clones is absent; in the studies checked, under half of the shortfall reflects unresolved V genes, and no reason is known for the rest. V and J calls and clone size are as listed in that table; D and trimming were resolved from the DNA. Across this sample there are fewer than 200,000 clones, with 80% to 90% seen only once. The ten largest clonotypes hold 0.7% to 0.9% of the sample.

On the study overall, not on this receptor specifically: The quantity of clinical and demographic metadata differed by source and by participant and was supplied without curation.

According to the germline V gene (reference sequence), CDR1 reads MNHNY and CDR2 reads SVGAGI. From cysteine to phenylalanine, the CDR3 is 15 amino acids long. Only the CDR3 region is kept as DNA, spanning 45 bases read in frame from base 1. V is reduced by 5 bases and J by 0 bases, leaving a spacing of 8 bases between them. A note on this clone: The clone's antigen remains unknown. No base quality information exists; no much larger clone differs at one position.

This TCR was sampled from a woman aged 18 to 35 who had recovered from COVID-19. This sequence uses TRBV6-6 and TRBJ2-6, and TRBD1 may be the D gene, going by 5 matching bases. The sequencing sample was made of peripheral blood. The CDR3 reads CASSRQRSGANVLTF. The DNA sequence reads TGTGCCAGCAGTAGACAGCGCTCTGGGGCCAACGTCCTGACTTTC.